The rows below give T cell receptor beta chains drawn from one sample of a study of response to subunit inactivated influenza vaccine. TCRdb used MiXCR to reprocess the RT-PCR reads, holding one entry per CDR3 protein. The data contain around 570,000 distinct CDR3 sequences, 6% to 9% of them singletons. This sample comprised PBMCs from blood, obtained around 25 months after vaccination. These receptors were taken from a man aged 45 to 70 who received an inactivated influenza vaccine. Both conserved end residues are part of each CDR3. D genes are given only for firm matches. Clone sizes are given selectively: once, few, many, or a class where the clone is expanded.

TRBJ2-3	TRBD2	TRBV20-1	few	TGCAGTTCCAGGGGGACTAGCGGGAGAGATACGCAGTATTTT	CSSRGTSGRDTQYF
TRBJ2-1	NA	TRBV6-2/TRBV6-3	NA	TGTGCCAGCAGTCGCATAGGGGGGCGGACAAGCTACAATGAGCAGTTCTTC	CASSRIGGRTSYNEQFF
TRBJ1-4	NA	TRBV2	few	TGTGCCAGCAGTGATGTTCGACAGATTAATGAAAAACTGTTTTTT	CASSDVRQINEKLFF
TRBJ2-5	NA	TRBV5-1	few	TGCGCCAGCAGCCCCGACCTATCGGGGAAGACCCAGTACTTC	CASSPDLSGKTQYF
TRBJ1-1	NA	TRBV4-1	many	TGCGCCAGCAGCCAAGAGTGGAGAGGGACGAACACTGAAGCTTTCTTT	CASSQEWRGTNTEAFF
TRBJ2-7	TRBD1	TRBV4-1	many	TGCGCCAGCAGTTTGGGACAGGCGATTTCCTACGAGCAGTACTTC	CASSLGQAISYEQYF
TRBJ2-1	TRBD2	TRBV6-1	many	TGTGCCAGCAGCCTGGGGGGACTAGAGAAAAATGAGCAGTTCTTC	CASSLGGLEKNEQFF
TRBJ2-2	NA	TRBV27	once	TGTGCCAGCAGTCCGCCGGGACGGAAGAACACCGGGGAGCTGTTTTTT	CASSPPGRKNTGELFF
TRBJ2-2	NA	TRBV5-1	few	TGCGCCAGCAGTTTCGGGACGCGAGGCGCGAACACCGGGGAGCTGTTTTTT	CASSFGTRGANTGELFF
TRBJ2-1	TRBD2	TRBV20-1	many	TGCAGTGCTACGATAGCGGGAACTTCTTTTTATGAGCAGTTCTTC	CSATIAGTSFYEQFF
TRBJ2-7	TRBD1	TRBV10-3	few	TGTGCCATCAGTGAGGTAGGGGGCGCTTTGAGAGAGCAGTACTTC	CAISEVGGALREQYF
TRBJ1-1	NA	TRBV5-1	many	TGCGCCAGCAGCTTGGGCGGGGCTTCTGTTTACACTGAAGCTTTCTTT	CASSLGGASVYTEAFF
TRBJ1-1	NA	TRBV10-3	many	TGTGCCATCAGTGAGTCCCAGACCACGAACACTGAAGCTTTCTTT	CAISESQTTNTEAFF
TRBJ1-1	NA	TRBV12-3/TRBV12-4	NA	TGTGCCAGCAGTAACACAAGGACTGAAGCTTTCTTT	CASSNTRTEAFF
TRBJ2-1	NA	TRBV11-2	many	TGTGCCAGCATCCACGGGATGGACAATGAGCAGTTCTTC	CASIHGMDNEQFF
TRBJ1-4	TRBD1	TRBV6-1	few	TGTGCCAGCAGTCCAAGCCGGGACAGGGATGAAAAACTGTTTTTT	CASSPSRDRDEKLFF
TRBJ2-5	NA	TRBV6-1	NA	TGTGCCAGCAGTGAACTGGGGGAAGAGACCCAGTACTTC	CASSELGEETQYF
TRBJ2-1	TRBD2	TRBV27	NA	TGTGCCAGCAATCTCCGCATGGCTAGCGGGAGGGCCTATGAGCAGTTCTTC	CASNLRMASGRAYEQFF
TRBJ2-1	NA	TRBV5-1	NA	TGCGCCAGCAGCCTCGTTCTGTTCTCGGGACATGACTCCTACAATGAGCAGTTCTTC	CASSLVLFSGHDSYNEQFF
TRBJ2-3	NA	TRBV5-1	NA	TGCGCCAGCAGCGACATTATGCGAGACACAGATACGCAGTATTTT	CASSDIMRDTDTQYF
TRBJ2-2	NA	TRBV7-8	few	TGTGCCAGCAGCTTAGTTCGGCTGGGGGAGCTGTTTTTT	CASSLVRLGELFF
TRBJ2-3	TRBD1	TRBV29-1	NA	TGCAGCGTTGTGACGGACAGGGATCCAGATACGCAGTATTTT	CSVVTDRDPDTQYF
TRBJ2-1	NA	TRBV15	NA	TGTGCCACCAGTATACGGCGACAGGGAGGTGAGCAGTTCTTC	CATSIRRQGGEQFF
TRBJ2-1	TRBD2	TRBV4-1	few	TGCGCCAGCACCCTCACGACTAGCTACTACAATGAGCAGTTCTTC	CASTLTTSYYNEQFF
TRBJ1-6	NA	TRBV7-2	many	TGTGCCAGCAGCTTAGTGGCGGGGAATAATTCACCCCTCCACTTT	CASSLVAGNNSPLHF
TRBJ1-5	TRBD1	TRBV4-1	NA	TGCGCCAGCAGCCCTGACAGGGACCCAAATCAGCCCCAGCATTTT	CASSPDRDPNQPQHF
TRBJ1-5	TRBD1	TRBV28	NA	TGTGCCAGCAGTTTCGGGGGACAGGGGAATCAGCCCCAGCATTTT	CASSFGGQGNQPQHF
TRBJ2-5	TRBD1	TRBV5-5	many	TGTGCCAGCAGCTATAGGACAGGGTCCCAAGAGACCCAGTACTTC	CASSYRTGSQETQYF
TRBJ1-4	NA	TRBV9	many	TGTGCCAGCAGCGTATACACAGGGTTTAATGAAAAACTGTTTTTT	CASSVYTGFNEKLFF
TRBJ1-5	NA	TRBV7-8	many	TGTGCCAGCAGCTTAGGGGGAGGGGTAAGCAATCAGCCCCAGCATTTT	CASSLGGGVSNQPQHF
TRBJ2-3	TRBD1	TRBV29-1	many	TGCAGCGTTGTAATGCTAGGACAGGGGACAGATACGCAGTATTTT	CSVVMLGQGTDTQYF
TRBJ2-2	NA	TRBV6-5	few	TGTGCCAGCAGTTTTGGTCCAGCGAACACCGGGGAGCTGTTTTTT	CASSFGPANTGELFF
TRBJ2-1	TRBD2	TRBV7-8	many	TGTGCCAGCAGCTTACTTGCGGGAGGTGGCAATGAGCAGTTCTTC	CASSLLAGGGNEQFF
TRBJ2-1	TRBD1	TRBV4-2	many	TGTGCCAGCAGCCAGCCGGGACAGTCCTACAATGAGCAGTTCTTC	CASSQPGQSYNEQFF
TRBJ2-7	TRBD2	TRBV20-1	few	TGCAGTGCTGTGGAACTAGCGGGAGTCTCCTACGAGCAGTACTTC	CSAVELAGVSYEQYF
TRBJ1-4	TRBD1	TRBV5-1	many	TGCGCCAGCAGCCGCTCTAGGGGGCATGGTGAAAAACTGTTTTTT	CASSRSRGHGEKLFF
TRBJ2-3	TRBD1	TRBV5-1	few	TGCGCCAGCAGCCATACAGGGGGCGCATCAACAGATACGCAGTATTTT	CASSHTGGASTDTQYF
TRBJ2-3	TRBD2	TRBV7-8	many	TGTGCCAGCAGGCGGTCGAGCGGGGGGGCGACAGATACGCAGTATTTT	CASRRSSGGATDTQYF
TRBJ1-2	NA	TRBV5-1	NA	TGCGCCAGCAGCTCAGGACAAGTCTATGACTATGGCTACACCTTC	CASSSGQVYDYGYTF
TRBJ2-3	TRBD2	TRBV5-1	NA	TGCGCCAGCAGCTTTCAGCGGGGGACCACAGATACGCAGTATTTT	CASSFQRGTTDTQYF
TRBJ2-3	NA	TRBV6-5	many	TGTGCCAGCAGTTACTCAGGGCTTGCTGGGGGAACGGATACGCAGTATTTT	CASSYSGLAGGTDTQYF
TRBJ2-1	NA	TRBV7-2	NA	TGTGCCAGCATGGCGGGGCGCGCGAACAATGAGCAGTTCTTC	CASMAGRANNEQFF
TRBJ2-2	NA	TRBV4-3	few	TGCGCCAGCAGCCAAGAATTCCGGGAGAGGGAGCTGTTTTTT	CASSQEFRERELFF
TRBJ2-7	NA	TRBV24-1	NA	TGTGCCACCAGTGATGGGGGTAGATCCGAGCAGTACTTC	CATSDGGRSEQYF
TRBJ2-3	TRBD2	TRBV20-1	few	TGCAGTGCTAGAGCCTTAACTGGTGGGACTAGCGGGAGTAGAGATACGCAGTATTTT	CSARALTGGTSGSRDTQYF
TRBJ2-1	NA	TRBV15	NA	TGTGCCACCAGCAGAGTGCTGAGCAATGAGCAGTTCTTC	CATSRVLSNEQFF
TRBJ1-4	NA	TRBV5-1	many	TGCGCCAGCAGCCCGGACAGTACCGGTACCGAAAAACTGTTTTTT	CASSPDSTGTEKLFF
TRBJ1-6	NA	TRBV20-1	few	TGCAGTGCCGCAGGACCGGCTGGTTATTCACCCCTCCACTTT	CSAAGPAGYSPLHF
TRBJ1-2	TRBD1	TRBV12-3/TRBV12-4	NA	TGTGCCAGCAGTTCACGACAGGGGGCAATGGAGGGCTACACCTTC	CASSSRQGAMEGYTF
TRBJ2-3	NA	TRBV7-9	many	TGTGCCAGCAGCTTAGCTGGGGTAATATCAGATACGCAGTATTTT	CASSLAGVISDTQYF